Listed below are T cell receptor beta chains from one sample, sequenced in a study of blood T cell repertoires in COVID-19. The method was immunoSEQ multiplex PCR; TCRdb's version includes in-frame clones alone and lacks a portion of them. The sample includes approximately 150,000 clones, around 85% of them seen just once. The sequenced material came from PBMCs or T cells enriched from blood (not recorded which). These receptors originate from a woman between 40 and 55 years old with acute COVID-19. The CDR3 runs from the conserved cysteine through the conserved F or W. Fields, in order: J gene, CDR3 length, D gene, clone size, V gene, CDR3 protein, CDR3 DNA. A D gene is named only where the DNA matches it firmly. The size field is filled for only some rows; it gives once, few, many or a size class.

TRBJ2-3,18,.,.,TRBV3-1/TRBV3-2,CASSQGGNSGASTDTQYF,TGTGCCAGCAGCCAAGGGGGGAATAGCGGAGCTAGCACAGATACGCAGTATTTT
TRBJ2-3,17,TRBD2,.,TRBV4-1,CASSLPGTSGSTDTQYF,TGCGCCAGCAGCCTCCCCGGGACTAGCGGGAGTACAGATACGCAGTATTTT
TRBJ1-1,12,.,.,TRBV29-1,CSVGRGNTEAFF,TGCAGCGTCGGAAGGGGGAACACTGAAGCTTTCTTT
TRBJ2-6,15,.,.,TRBV6-5,CASGGYKAGANVLTF,TGTGCCAGTGGAGGTTATAAGGCTGGGGCCAACGTCCTGACTTTC
TRBJ2-5,15,TRBD2,.,TRBV6-4,CASSDGGRLQETQYF,TGTGCCAGCAGTGACGGCGGGAGGCTCCAAGAGACCCAGTACTTC
TRBJ2-2,17,TRBD2,.,TRBV7-9,CASSPRLAGLNTGELFF,TGTGCCAGCAGCCCTCGACTAGCGGGGCTGAACACCGGGGAGCTGTTTTTT
TRBJ2-3,15,TRBD1,.,TRBV7-9,CASRQDRGHRDTQYF,TGTGCCAGCAGGCAAGACAGGGGGCATAGAGATACGCAGTATTTT
TRBJ2-7,13,TRBD1,.,TRBV27,CASLSGQGGEQYF,TGTGCCAGCCTGTCAGGACAGGGGGGCGAGCAGTACTTC
TRBJ2-5,16,TRBD2,once,TRBV5-1,CASSFGLAGEGETQYF,TGCGCCAGCAGCTTTGGACTAGCGGGAGAGGGAGAGACCCAGTACTTC
TRBJ1-5,13,.,.,TRBV7-9,CASSLDLYQPQHF,TGTGCCAGCAGCTTAGATCTTTATCAGCCCCAGCATTTT
TRBJ1-5,13,.,.,TRBV6-5,CASSPHSNQPQHF,TGTGCCAGCAGCCCACATAGCAATCAGCCCCAGCATTTT
TRBJ2-1,17,TRBD2,once,TRBV11-3,CASSENGLAGGIHGQFF,TGTGCCAGCAGCGAGAATGGGCTAGCGGGAGGGATACATGGGCAGTTCTTC
TRBJ2-3,12,.,.,TRBV12-5,CASGLVGDTQYF,TGTGCTAGTGGTTTGGTGGGCGATACGCAGTATTTT
TRBJ2-3,12,.,.,TRBV7-9,CSQHRVTDTQYF,TGTTCCCAGCACAGGGTGACAGATACGCAGTATTTT
TRBJ2-1,14,.,.,TRBV6-5,CASSPGAQGDEQFF,TGTGCCAGCAGTCCGGGAGCCCAAGGGGATGAGCAGTTCTTC
TRBJ2-6,15,.,.,TRBV19,CASSIGMFGANVLTF,TGTGCCAGTAGTATCGGGATGTTTGGGGCCAACGTCCTGACTTTC
TRBJ1-1,14,.,.,TRBV11-2,CASSSNTRRAEAFF,TGTGCCAGCAGTTCGAATACCCGCCGCGCTGAAGCTTTCTTT
TRBJ1-2,13,.,.,TRBV5-4,CASSLDRANGYTF,TGTGCCAGCAGCTTGGACAGGGCAAATGGCTACACCTTC
TRBJ2-1,15,.,.,TRBV25-1,CASSEDSSSYNEQFF,TGTGCCAGCAGTGAGGACTCCAGCTCCTACAATGAGCAGTTCTTC
TRBJ2-5,17,TRBD1,.,TRBV15,CATSGTPGQGARETQYF,TGTGCCACCAGCGGTACTCCGGGACAGGGGGCGCGGGAGACCCAGTACTTC
TRBJ2-1,15,TRBD2,.,TRBV25-1,CASSGTGTSLNEQFF,TGTGCCAGCAGTGGAACTGGGACTAGCCTCAATGAGCAGTTCTTC
TRBJ1-1,14,TRBD1,few,TRBV11-3,CASSSQGGGTEAFF,TGTGCCAGCAGCTCACAGGGGGGCGGGACTGAAGCTTTCTTT
TRBJ1-1,14,TRBD1,.,TRBV19,CASRSGQGSSEAFF,TGTGCCAGTAGATCTGGACAGGGAAGTTCTGAAGCTTTCTTT
TRBJ2-2,15,.,.,TRBV10-3,CAISGKTRNTGELFF,TGTGCCATCAGCGGAAAAACTAGGAACACCGGGGAGCTGTTTTTT
TRBJ2-5,12,.,.,TRBV7-9,CASSEHQETQYF,TGTGCCAGCAGCGAGCACCAAGAGACCCAGTACTTC
TRBJ1-2,12,.,.,TRBV3-1/TRBV3-2,CASSQDRVGYTF,TGTGCCAGCAGCCAAGACAGGGTCGGCTACACCTTC
TRBJ2-1,15,TRBD2,.,TRBV20-1,CSASSGEYSYNEQFF,TGCAGTGCTAGTAGCGGGGAGTACTCCTACAATGAGCAGTTCTTC
TRBJ2-1,17,TRBD2,.,TRBV2,CASPPLWTSGTYNEQFF,TGTGCCAGCCCGCCCCTTTGGACTAGCGGGACCTACAATGAGCAGTTCTTC
TRBJ1-5,15,TRBD1,.,TRBV27,CASRLGTEGNQPQHF,TGTGCCAGCAGACTAGGGACAGAAGGGAATCAGCCCCAGCATTTT
TRBJ2-3,15,.,.,TRBV6-5,CASILGSSGTDTQYF,TGTGCCAGCATATTGGGTTCCAGCGGCACAGATACGCAGTATTTT
TRBJ1-1,14,.,.,TRBV5-6,CASSFRGMNTEAFF,TGTGCCAGCAGCTTTAGGGGCATGAACACTGAAGCTTTCTTT
TRBJ1-1,11,TRBD1,few,TRBV28,CASSLNRGAFF,TGTGCCAGCAGTTTAAACAGGGGCGCTTTCTTT
TRBJ1-2,13,.,.,TRBV30,CAWSVGQNYGYTF,TGTGCCTGGAGTGTGGGGCAGAACTATGGCTACACCTTC
TRBJ1-5,13,.,.,TRBV30,CAWSVTGNQPQHF,TGTGCCTGGAGTGTAACAGGAAATCAGCCCCAGCATTTT
TRBJ1-1,14,TRBD1,few,TRBV27,CASSRPGGSTEAFF,TGTGCCAGCAGTCGTCCAGGGGGCAGCACTGAAGCTTTCTTT
TRBJ1-2,16,TRBD1,.,TRBV2,CAGGGDRGPGDYGYTF,TGTGCCGGAGGAGGAGACAGGGGGCCAGGAGACTATGGCTACACCTTC
TRBJ1-1,16,TRBD1,.,TRBV15,CATSRDSDRAHTEAFF,TGTGCCACCAGCAGAGATAGCGACAGGGCGCACACTGAAGCTTTCTTT
TRBJ1-3,18,TRBD1,few,TRBV5-1,CASSLEGTGAYSGNTIYF,TGCGCCAGCAGCTTGGAAGGGACAGGTGCATATTCTGGAAACACCATATATTTT
TRBJ2-5,15,TRBD1,.,TRBV27,CASSLSQGAGETQYF,TGTGCCAGCAGTTTAAGTCAGGGGGCTGGAGAGACCCAGTACTTC